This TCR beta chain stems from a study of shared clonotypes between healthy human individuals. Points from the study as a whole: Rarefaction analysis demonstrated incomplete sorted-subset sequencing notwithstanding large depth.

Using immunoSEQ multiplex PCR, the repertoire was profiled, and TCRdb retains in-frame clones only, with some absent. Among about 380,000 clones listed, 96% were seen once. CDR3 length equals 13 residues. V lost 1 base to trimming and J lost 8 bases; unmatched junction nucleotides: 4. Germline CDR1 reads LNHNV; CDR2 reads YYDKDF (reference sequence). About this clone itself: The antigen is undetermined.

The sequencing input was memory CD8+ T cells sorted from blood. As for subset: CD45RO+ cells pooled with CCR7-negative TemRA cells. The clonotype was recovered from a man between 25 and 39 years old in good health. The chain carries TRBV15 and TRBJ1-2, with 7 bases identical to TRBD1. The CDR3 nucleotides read TGTGCCACCAGCAGAGGGAGACAGGGCGGCTACACCTTC. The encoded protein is CATSRGRQGGYTF.